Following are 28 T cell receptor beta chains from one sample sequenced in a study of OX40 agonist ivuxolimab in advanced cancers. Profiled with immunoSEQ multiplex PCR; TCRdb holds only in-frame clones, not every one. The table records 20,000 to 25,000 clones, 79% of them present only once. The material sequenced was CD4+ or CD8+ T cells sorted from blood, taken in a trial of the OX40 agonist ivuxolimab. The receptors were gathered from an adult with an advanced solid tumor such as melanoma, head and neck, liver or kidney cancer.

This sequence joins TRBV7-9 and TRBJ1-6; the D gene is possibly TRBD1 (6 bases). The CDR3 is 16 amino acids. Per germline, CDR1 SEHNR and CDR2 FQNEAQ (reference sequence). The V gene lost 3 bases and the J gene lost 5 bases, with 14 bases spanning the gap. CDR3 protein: CASSFAGTRNNSPLHF. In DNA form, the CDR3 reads TGTGCCAGCAGCTTCGCGGGGACACGGAATAATTCACCCCTCCACTTT.

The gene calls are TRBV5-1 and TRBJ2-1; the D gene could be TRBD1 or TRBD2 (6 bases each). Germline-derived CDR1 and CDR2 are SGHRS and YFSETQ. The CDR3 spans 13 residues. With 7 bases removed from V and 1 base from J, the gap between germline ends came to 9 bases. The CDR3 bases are TGCGCCAGCGGGGGGCCGTCCTACAATGAGCAGTTCTTC. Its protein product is CASGGPSYNEQFF. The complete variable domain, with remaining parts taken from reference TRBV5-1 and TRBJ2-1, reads KAGVTQTPRYLIKTRGQQVTLSCSPISGHRSVSWYQQTPGQGLQFLFEYFSETQRNKGNFPGRFSGRQFSNSRSEMNVSTLELGDSALYLCASGGPSYNEQFFGPGTRLTVL.

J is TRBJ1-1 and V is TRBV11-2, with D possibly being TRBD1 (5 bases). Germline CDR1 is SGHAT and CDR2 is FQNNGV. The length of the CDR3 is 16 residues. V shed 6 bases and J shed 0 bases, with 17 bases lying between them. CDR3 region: CASRQLQGDMNTEAFF. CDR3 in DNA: TGTGCCAGCAGGCAACTCCAGGGCGACATGAACACTGAAGCTTTCTTT.

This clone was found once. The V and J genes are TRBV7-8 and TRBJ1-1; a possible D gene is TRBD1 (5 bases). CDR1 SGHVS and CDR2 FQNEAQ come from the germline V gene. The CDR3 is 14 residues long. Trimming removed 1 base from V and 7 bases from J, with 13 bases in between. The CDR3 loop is CASSLVTGAREAFF. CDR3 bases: TGTGCCAGCAGCTTAGTCACCGGGGCACGTGAAGCTTTCTTT.

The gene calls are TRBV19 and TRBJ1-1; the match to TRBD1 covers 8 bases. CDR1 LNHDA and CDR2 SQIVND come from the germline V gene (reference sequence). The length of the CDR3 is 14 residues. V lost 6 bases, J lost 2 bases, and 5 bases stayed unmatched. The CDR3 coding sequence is TGTGCCAGTAGGGGACAGGTCTTAAACACTGAAGCTTTCTTT. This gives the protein CASRGQVLNTEAFF.

This chain's CDR3 is CASSFRPDSYYGYTF. Here the CDR3 DNA reads TGTGCCAGCAGTTTTCGCCCAGACAGCTACTATGGCTACACCTTC. This chain links TRBV28 with TRBJ1-2; the D gene is possibly TRBD1 (5 bases). CDR1 MDHEN and CDR2 SYDVKM come from the germline V gene. This CDR3 region has 15 residues. V was cut by 3 bases and J by 3 bases, with 14 bases left in between.

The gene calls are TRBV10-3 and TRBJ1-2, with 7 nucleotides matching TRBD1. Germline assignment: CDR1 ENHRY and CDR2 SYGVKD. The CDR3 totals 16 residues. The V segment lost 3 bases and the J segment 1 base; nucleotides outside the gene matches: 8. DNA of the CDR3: TGTGCCATCAGTGATCAGGGGGTGAGAATTAACTATGGCTACACCTTC. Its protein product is CAISDQGVRINYGYTF.

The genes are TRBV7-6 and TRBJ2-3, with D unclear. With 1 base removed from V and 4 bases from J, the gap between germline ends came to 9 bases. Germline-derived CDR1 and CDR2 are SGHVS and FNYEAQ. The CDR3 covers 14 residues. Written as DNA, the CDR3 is TGTGCCAGCAGCTTAGGGTTAGGCTCAGATACGCAGTATTTT. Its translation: CASSLGLGSDTQYF. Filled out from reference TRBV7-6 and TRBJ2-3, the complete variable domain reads GAGVSQSPRYKVTKRGQDVALRCDPISGHVSLYWYRQALGQGPEFLTYFNYEAQQDKSGLPNDRFSAERPEGSISTLTIQRTEQRDSAMYRCASSLGLGSDTQYFGPGTRLTVL.

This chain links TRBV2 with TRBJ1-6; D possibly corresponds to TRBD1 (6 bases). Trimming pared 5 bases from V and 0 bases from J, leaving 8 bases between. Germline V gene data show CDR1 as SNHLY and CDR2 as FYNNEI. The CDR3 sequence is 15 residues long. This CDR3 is CASSTGSSYNSPLHF. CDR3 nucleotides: TGTGCCAGCAGTACAGGGAGCTCCTATAATTCACCCCTCCACTTT.

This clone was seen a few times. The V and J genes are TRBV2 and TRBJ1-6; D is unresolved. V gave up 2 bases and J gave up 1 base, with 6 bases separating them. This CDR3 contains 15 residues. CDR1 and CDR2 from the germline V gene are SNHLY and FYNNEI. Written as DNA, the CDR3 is TGTGCCAGCAGTGAATTGGGTTCCTATAATTCACCCCTCCACTTT. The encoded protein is CASSELGSYNSPLHF.

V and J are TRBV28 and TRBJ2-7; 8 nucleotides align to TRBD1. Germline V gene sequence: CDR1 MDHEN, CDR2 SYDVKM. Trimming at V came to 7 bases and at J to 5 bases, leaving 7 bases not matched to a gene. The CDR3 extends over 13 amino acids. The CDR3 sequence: CASTWDRTNEQYF. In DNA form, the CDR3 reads TGTGCCAGCACGTGGGACAGGACAAACGAGCAGTACTTC.

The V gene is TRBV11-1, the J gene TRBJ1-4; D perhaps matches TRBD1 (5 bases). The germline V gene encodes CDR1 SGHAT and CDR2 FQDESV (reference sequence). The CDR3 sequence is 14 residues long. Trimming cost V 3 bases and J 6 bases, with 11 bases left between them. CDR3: CASSLTWGYEKLFF. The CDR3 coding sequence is TGTGCCAGCAGCTTGACCTGGGGGTATGAAAAACTGTTTTTT.

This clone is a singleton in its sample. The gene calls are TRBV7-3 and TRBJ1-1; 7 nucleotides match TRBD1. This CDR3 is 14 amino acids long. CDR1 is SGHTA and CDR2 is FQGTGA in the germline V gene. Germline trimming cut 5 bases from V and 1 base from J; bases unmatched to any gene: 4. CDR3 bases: TGTGCCAGCAGCCCGACAGGGTCGAACACTGAAGCTTTCTTT. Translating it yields CASSPTGSNTEAFF.

CDR3 residues: CASSQDGQSTDTQYF. For the CDR3, the DNA is TGCGCCAGCAGCCAGGACGGACAGAGCACAGATACGCAGTATTTT. The chain employs TRBV4-1 and TRBJ2-3; weak D call: TRBD1 (6 bases). The V gene's germline CDR1 is MGHRA and CDR2 YSYEKL. The V gene lost 3 bases and the J gene lost 0 bases, with 10 bases spanning the gap. This CDR3 spans 15 amino acids.

CDR3 residues: CAWSRQGANGEQYF. The DNA for the CDR3 is TGTGCCTGGAGCCGACAGGGGGCGAATGGCGAGCAGTACTTC. The chain recombines TRBV30 with TRBJ2-7; 10 bases are shared with TRBD1. In germline, CDR1 is GTSNPN, CDR2 SVGIG (reference sequence). This CDR3 is built from 14 residues. V trimming: 3 bases; J trimming: 6 bases; junction bases outside the gene matches: 8.

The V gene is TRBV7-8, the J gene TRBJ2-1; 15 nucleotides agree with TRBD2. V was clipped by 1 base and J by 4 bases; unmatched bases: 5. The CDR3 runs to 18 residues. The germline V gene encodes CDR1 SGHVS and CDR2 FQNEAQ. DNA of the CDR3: TGTGCCAGCAGCTTAGTGGGACTAGCGGGGGGCCTATACAATGAGCAGTTCTTC. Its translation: CASSLVGLAGGLYNEQFF.

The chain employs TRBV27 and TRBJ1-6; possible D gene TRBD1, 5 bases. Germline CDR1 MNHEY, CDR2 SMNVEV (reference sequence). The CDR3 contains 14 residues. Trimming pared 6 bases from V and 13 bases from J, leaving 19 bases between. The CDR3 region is CASSRPGREGPLHF. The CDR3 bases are TGTGCCAGCAGCCGCCCAGGGAGAGAGGGTCCCCTCCACTTT.

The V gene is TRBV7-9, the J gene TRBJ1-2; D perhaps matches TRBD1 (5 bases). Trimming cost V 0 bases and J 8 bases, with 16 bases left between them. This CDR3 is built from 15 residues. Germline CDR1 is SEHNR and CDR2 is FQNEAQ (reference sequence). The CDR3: CASSLALPGPTGYTF. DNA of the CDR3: TGTGCCAGCAGCTTAGCGCTCCCAGGGCCAACGGGCTACACCTTC.

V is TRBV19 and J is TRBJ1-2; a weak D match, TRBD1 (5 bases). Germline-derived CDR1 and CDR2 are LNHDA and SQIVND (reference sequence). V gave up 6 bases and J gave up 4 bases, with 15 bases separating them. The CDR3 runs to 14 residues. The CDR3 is CASRPGLSGYGYTF. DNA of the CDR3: TGTGCCAGTAGGCCGGGACTGTCGGGCTATGGCTACACCTTC.

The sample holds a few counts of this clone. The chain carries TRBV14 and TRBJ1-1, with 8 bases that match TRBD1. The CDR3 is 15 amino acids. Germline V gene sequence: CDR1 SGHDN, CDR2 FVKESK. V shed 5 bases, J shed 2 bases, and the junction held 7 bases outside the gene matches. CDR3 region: CASSSRQGPNTEAFF. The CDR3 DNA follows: TGTGCCAGCAGCTCGAGACAGGGGCCCAACACTGAAGCTTTCTTT.

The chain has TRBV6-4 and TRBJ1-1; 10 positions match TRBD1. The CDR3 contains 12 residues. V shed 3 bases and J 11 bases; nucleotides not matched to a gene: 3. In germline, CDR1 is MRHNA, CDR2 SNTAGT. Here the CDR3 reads CASSEGQGQAFF. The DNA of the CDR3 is TGTGCCAGCAGTGAGGGACAGGGGCAGGCTTTCTTT.

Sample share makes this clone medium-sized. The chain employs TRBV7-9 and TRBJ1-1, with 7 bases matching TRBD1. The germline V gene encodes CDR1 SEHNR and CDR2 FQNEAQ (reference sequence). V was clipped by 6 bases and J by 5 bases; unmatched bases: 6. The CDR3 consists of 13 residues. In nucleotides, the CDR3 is TGTGCCAGCAGACAGGGGAGCGGTACTGAAGCTTTCTTT. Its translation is CASRQGSGTEAFF.

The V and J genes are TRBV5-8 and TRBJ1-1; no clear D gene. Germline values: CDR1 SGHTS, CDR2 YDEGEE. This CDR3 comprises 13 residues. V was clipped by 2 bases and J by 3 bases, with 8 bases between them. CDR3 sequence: CASSLFFDTEAFF. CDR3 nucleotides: TGTGCCAGCAGCTTATTTTTCGACACTGAAGCTTTCTTT.

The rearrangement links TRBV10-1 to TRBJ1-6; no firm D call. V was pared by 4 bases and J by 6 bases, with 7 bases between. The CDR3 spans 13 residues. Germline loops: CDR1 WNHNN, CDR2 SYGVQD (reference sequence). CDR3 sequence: CASSAGFNSPLHF. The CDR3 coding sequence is TGCGCCAGCAGTGCGGGATTTAATTCACCCCTCCACTTT.

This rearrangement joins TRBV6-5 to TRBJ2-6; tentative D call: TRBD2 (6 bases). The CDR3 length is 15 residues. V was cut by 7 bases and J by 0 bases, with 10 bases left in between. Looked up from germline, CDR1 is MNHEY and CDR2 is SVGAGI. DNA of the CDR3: TGTGCCAGCAAGATGGGGGGCTCTGGGGCCAACGTCCTGACTTTC. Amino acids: CASKMGGSGANVLTF.

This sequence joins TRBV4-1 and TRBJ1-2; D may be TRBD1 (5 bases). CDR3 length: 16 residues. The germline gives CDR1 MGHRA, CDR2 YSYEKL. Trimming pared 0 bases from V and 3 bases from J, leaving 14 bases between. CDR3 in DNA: TGCGCCAGCAGCCAAGATCAGCGGGGGTGGGACTATGGCTACACCTTC. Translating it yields CASSQDQRGWDYGYTF.

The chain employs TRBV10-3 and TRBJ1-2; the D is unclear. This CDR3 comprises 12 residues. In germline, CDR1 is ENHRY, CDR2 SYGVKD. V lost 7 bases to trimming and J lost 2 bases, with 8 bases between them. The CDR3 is CAITPDNYGYTF. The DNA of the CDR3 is TGTGCCATCACCCCGGACAACTATGGCTACACCTTC.

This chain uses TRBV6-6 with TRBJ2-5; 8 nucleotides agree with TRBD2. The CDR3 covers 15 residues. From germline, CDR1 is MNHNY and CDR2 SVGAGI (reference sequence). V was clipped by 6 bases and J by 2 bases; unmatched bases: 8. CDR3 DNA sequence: TGTGCCAGCAGCCTAGGGGCTAGCGGGCAAGAGACCCAGTACTTC. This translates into CASSLGASGQETQYF.